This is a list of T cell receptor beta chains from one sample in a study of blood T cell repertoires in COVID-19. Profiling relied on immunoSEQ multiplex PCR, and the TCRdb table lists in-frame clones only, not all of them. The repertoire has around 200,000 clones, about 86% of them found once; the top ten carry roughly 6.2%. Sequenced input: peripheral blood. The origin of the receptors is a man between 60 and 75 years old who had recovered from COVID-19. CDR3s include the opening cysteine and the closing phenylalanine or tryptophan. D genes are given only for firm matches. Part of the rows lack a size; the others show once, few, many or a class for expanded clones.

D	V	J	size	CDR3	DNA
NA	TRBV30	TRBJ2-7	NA	CAWSDSKRYPIYEQYF	TGTGCCTGGAGTGACTCTAAGAGATATCCTATCTACGAGCAGTACTTC
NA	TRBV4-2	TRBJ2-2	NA	CASSRTGTLANTGELFF	TGTGCCAGCAGTCGCACCGGGACTCTCGCGAACACCGGGGAGCTGTTTTTT
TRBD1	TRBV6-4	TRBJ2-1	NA	CASSASGTGAYNEQFF	TGTGCCAGCAGTGCATCCGGGACAGGGGCCTACAATGAGCAGTTCTTC
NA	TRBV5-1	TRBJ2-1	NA	CASSLRSPENEQFF	TGCGCCAGCAGCCTCCGATCCCCTGAGAATGAGCAGTTCTTC
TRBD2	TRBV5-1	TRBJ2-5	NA	CASSLRSGRQGETQYF	TGCGCCAGCAGCTTAAGAAGCGGGAGGCAAGGGGAGACCCAGTACTTC
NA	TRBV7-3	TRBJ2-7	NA	CASSPLGNLGDEQYF	TGTGCCAGCAGCCCACTGGGGAACCTAGGGGACGAGCAGTACTTC
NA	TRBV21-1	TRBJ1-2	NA	CAPAKDGYTF	TGTGCCCCAGCGAAGGATGGCTACACCTTC
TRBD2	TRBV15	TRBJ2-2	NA	CATKEGGANTGELFF	TGTGCCACCAAGGAGGGAGGGGCGAACACCGGGGAGCTGTTTTTT
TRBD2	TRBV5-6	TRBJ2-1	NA	CASSPKTSGRYNEQFF	TGTGCCAGCAGCCCGAAGACTAGCGGGAGATACAATGAGCAGTTCTTC
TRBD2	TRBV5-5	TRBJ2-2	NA	CASNPPGLAGGTGELFF	TGTGCCAGCAACCCCCCGGGACTAGCGGGAGGGACCGGGGAGCTGTTTTTT
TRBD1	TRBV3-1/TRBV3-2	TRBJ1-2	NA	CASSPPGQGFSGYTF	TGTGCCAGCAGCCCACCGGGACAGGGATTTAGTGGCTACACCTTC
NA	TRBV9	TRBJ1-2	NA	CASSVAVNYGYTF	TGTGCCAGCAGCGTAGCAGTTAACTATGGCTACACCTTC
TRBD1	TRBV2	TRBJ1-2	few	CASSEWGQGASGNYGYTF	TGTGCCAGCAGTGAATGGGGACAGGGGGCGTCGGGGAACTATGGCTACACCTTC
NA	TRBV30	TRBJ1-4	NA	CAGTTSTNEKLFF	TGTGCCGGGACAACTTCAACTAATGAAAAACTGTTTTTT
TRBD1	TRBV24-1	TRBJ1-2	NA	CATSDFTGDGYTF	TGTGCCACCAGTGATTTCACAGGGGATGGCTACACCTTC
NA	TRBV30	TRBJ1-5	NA	CAWSPSGVQPQHF	TGTGCCTGGAGCCCCAGCGGGGTTCAGCCCCAGCATTTT
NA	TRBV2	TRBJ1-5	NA	CASRAGTSSNQPQHF	TGTGCCAGCAGGGCCGGGACATCAAGCAATCAGCCCCAGCATTTT
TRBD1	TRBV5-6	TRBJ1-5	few	CASSVGTGGGNQPQHF	TGTGCCAGCAGCGTAGGGACAGGGGGTGGCAATCAGCCCCAGCATTTT
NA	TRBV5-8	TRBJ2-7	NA	CASSLGASYEQYF	TGTGCCAGCAGCTTGGGGGCTTCCTACGAGCAGTACTTC
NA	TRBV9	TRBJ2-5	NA	CASSVRLGETQYF	TGTGCCAGCAGCGTGCGCCTAGGAGAGACCCAGTACTTC
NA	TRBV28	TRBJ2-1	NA	CATLLPGLFNEQFF	TGTGCCACCTTACTACCCGGACTCTTCAATGAGCAGTTCTTC
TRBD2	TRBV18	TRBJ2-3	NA	CASSLVASGGAIDTQYF	TGTGCCAGCTCACTGGTGGCTAGCGGGGGGGCCATAGATACGCAGTATTTT
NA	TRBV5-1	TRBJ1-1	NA	CASSFERYTEAFF	TGCGCCAGCAGCTTTGAGCGGTACACTGAAGCTTTCTTT
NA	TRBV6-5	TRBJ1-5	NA	CASSWGGSSNQPQHF	TGTGCCAGCAGCTGGGGGGGGAGTAGCAATCAGCCCCAGCATTTT
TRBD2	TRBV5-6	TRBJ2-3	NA	CASSLVLTSGSTDTQYF	TGTGCCAGCAGCTTGGTATTAACTAGCGGGAGCACAGATACGCAGTATTTT
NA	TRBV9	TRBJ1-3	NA	CASCAGLGSGNTIYF	TGTGCCAGCTGCGCAGGTTTAGGCTCTGGAAACACCATATATTTT
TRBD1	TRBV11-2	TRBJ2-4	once	CASSFFPGQGKNIQYF	TGTGCCAGCAGCTTTTTCCCCGGACAGGGAAAAAACATTCAGTACTTC
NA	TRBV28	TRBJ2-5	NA	CALSGGRPRAEAQYF	TGTGCCCTAAGCGGAGGGAGGCCTCGAGCGGAAGCCCAGTACTTC
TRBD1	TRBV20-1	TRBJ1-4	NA	CSASLGGQGEKLFF	TGCAGTGCTAGTTTAGGGGGCCAGGGGGAAAAACTGTTTTTT
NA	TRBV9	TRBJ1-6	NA	CASSVDRDSYNSPLHF	TGTGCCAGCAGCGTAGATAGAGACTCCTATAATTCACCCCTCCACTTT
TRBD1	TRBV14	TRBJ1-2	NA	CASSPGQGAWGYTF	TGTGCCAGCAGCCCCGGACAGGGGGCTTGGGGCTACACCTTC
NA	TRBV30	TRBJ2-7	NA	CAWTQEYEQYF	TGTGCCTGGACCCAGGAATACGAGCAGTACTTC
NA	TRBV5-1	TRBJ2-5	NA	CASSWGAREVPEETQYF	TGCGCCAGCAGCTGGGGGGCCCGGGAGGTACCAGAAGAGACCCAGTACTTC
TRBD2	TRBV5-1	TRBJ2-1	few	CASRTSGPYNEQFF	TGCGCCAGCCGGACTAGCGGCCCCTACAATGAGCAGTTCTTC
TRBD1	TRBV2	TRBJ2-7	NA	CASSGGTGVSYEQYF	TGTGCCAGCAGCGGAGGGACAGGGGTGTCCTACGAGCAGTACTTC
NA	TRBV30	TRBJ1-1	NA	CAWRPATTNTEAFF	TGTGCCTGGAGGCCAGCTACTACGAACACTGAAGCTTTCTTT
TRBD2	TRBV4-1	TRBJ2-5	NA	CASSQGNGGEETQYF	TGCGCCAGCAGCCAAGGGAACGGGGGGGAGGAGACCCAGTACTTC
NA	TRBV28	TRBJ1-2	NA	CASSFPLSTLNYGYTF	TGTGCCAGCAGTTTCCCACTGTCGACTCTGAACTATGGCTACACCTTC
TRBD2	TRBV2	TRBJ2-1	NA	CASSERPSGGLSYNEQFF	TGTGCCAGCAGTGAGAGGCCTAGCGGGGGGTTATCCTACAATGAGCAGTTCTTC
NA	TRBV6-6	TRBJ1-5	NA	CASSSSQPQHF	TGTGCCAGCAGCTCCTCCCAGCCCCAGCATTTT
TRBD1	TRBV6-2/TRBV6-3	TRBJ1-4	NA	CASSPGTGFGEKLFF	TGTGCCAGCAGTCCCGGGACAGGGTTCGGAGAAAAACTGTTTTTT
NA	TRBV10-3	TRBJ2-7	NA	CAISDNYEQYF	TGTGCCATCAGCGACAACTACGAGCAGTACTTC
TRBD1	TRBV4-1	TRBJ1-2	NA	CASSLLPGTGDSAYGYTF	TGCGCCAGCAGCCTCCTACCCGGGACAGGGGATTCCGCCTATGGCTACACCTTC
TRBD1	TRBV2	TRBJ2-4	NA	CASSFHRTGGLAKNIQYF	TGTGCCAGCAGTTTTCATCGGACAGGTGGACTAGCCAAAAACATTCAGTACTTC
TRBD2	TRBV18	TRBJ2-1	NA	CASSPAGGPGEQFF	TGTGCCAGCTCACCGGCGGGAGGGCCTGGGGAGCAGTTCTTC
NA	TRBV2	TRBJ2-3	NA	CASSEPFTDTQYF	TGTGCCAGCAGTGAACCGTTCACAGATACGCAGTATTTT
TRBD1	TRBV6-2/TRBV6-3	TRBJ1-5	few	CASSHGTGANQPQHF	TGTGCCAGCAGTCACGGGACAGGGGCAAATCAGCCCCAGCATTTT
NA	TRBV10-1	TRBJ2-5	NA	CASSPGQQETQYF	TGCGCCAGCAGTCCGGGACAACAAGAGACCCAGTACTTC
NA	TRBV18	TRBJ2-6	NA	CASSRGTGANVLTF	TGTGCCAGCTCGCGGGGAACTGGGGCCAACGTCCTGACTTTC
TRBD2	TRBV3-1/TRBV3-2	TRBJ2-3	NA	CASSLTSGGTDTQYF	TGTGCCAGCAGCCTTACTAGCGGGGGTACAGATACGCAGTATTTT
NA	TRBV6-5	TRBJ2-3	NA	CASRQTDTQYF	TGTGCCAGCAGACAAACAGATACGCAGTATTTT
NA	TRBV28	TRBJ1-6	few	CASSLSTNSPLHF	TGTGCCAGCAGTTTAAGCACTAATTCACCCCTCCACTTT
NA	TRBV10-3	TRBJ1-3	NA	CAISESGAGSGNTIYF	TGTGCCATCAGTGAGTCGGGGGCGGGCTCTGGAAACACCATATATTTT
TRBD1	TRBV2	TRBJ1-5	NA	CASSERTGFEPQHF	TGTGCCAGCAGTGAACGGACAGGGTTTGAGCCCCAGCATTTT
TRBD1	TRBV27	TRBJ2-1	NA	CASKTRGGQGYNEQFF	TGTGCCAGCAAAACCCGCGGGGGACAGGGGTACAATGAGCAGTTCTTC
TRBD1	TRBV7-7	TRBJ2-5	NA	CASSLDRTPGETQYF	TGTGCCAGCAGCTTGGACAGGACCCCCGGGGAGACCCAGTACTTC